This T cell receptor beta chain originates from a study of cytomegalovirus exposure and HLA in healthy donors. Study overall: Previous work identified 120 million or so unique TCR beta sequences from 150 million to 200 million T cells.

This CDR3 has 12 amino acids. CDR1 SEHNR and CDR2 FQNEAQ come from the germline V gene (reference sequence). The germline V and J ends were trimmed by 5 bases and 9 bases, with 13 bases remaining between them. It was with 60 Vbeta and 13 Jbeta primers that the PCR ran. Data came from immunoSEQ multiplex PCR; TCRdb stores just in-frame clones and leaves some out. The sample consists of about 140,000 clones, around 77% of them appearing once. This sequence joins TRBV7-9 and TRBJ2-5, with a tentative D call TRBD1 (5 bases). Sequencing input: PBMCs. This receptor was taken from a man younger than 30 in good health and CMV-seronegative. The CDR3 DNA reads as TGTGCCAGCAGCGTGACAGATTCGGCCCAGTACTTC. Encoded protein: CASSVTDSAQYF.